These 9 T cell receptor beta chains originate from one sample sequenced in a study of T cell responses to AZD1222 COVID-19 vaccine. Assay: immunoSEQ multiplex PCR; the TCRdb copy retains only in-frame clones and omits some. The sample includes approximately 46,000 clones, over 60% of them seen just once. This material consisted of peripheral blood, taken on day 0 of AZD1222 vaccination. Source of these receptors: an adult in good health.

The CDR3, as DNA: TGTGCCAGCAGCTTGCAGGGAGGGCTCTACGAGCAGTACTTC. The encoded protein is CASSLQGGLYEQYF. The rearrangement joins TRBV5-5 to TRBJ2-7; 7 positions match TRBD2. There are 14 residues in the CDR3. Germline CDR1 reads SGHKS; CDR2 reads YYEKEE (reference sequence). The J segment lost 3 bases and the V segment lost 1 base, leaving 4 bases of the junction unmatched. The full variable domain, rest sourced from reference TRBV5-5 and TRBJ2-7, is DAGVTQSPTHLIKTRGQQVTLRCSPISGHKSVSWYQQVLGQGPQFIFQYYEKEERGRGNFPDRFSARQFPNYSSELNVNALLLGDSALYLCASSLQGGLYEQYFGPGTRLTVT.

This rearrangement joins TRBV7-8 to TRBJ2-2; no firm D call. The germline gives CDR1 SGHVS, CDR2 FQNEAQ. V shed 2 bases and J shed 5 bases, with 6 bases lying between them. The CDR3 consists of 13 residues. CDR3 sequence: CASSLWGTGELFF. The CDR3 DNA follows: TGTGCCAGCAGCTTATGGGGAACCGGGGAGCTGTTTTTT. Complete variable domain (other parts from reference TRBV7-8 and TRBJ2-2): GAGVSQSPRYKVAKRGQDVALRCDPISGHVSLFWYQQALGQGPEFLTYFQNEAQLDKSGLPSDRFFAERPEGSVSTLKIQRTQQEDSAVYLCASSLWGTGELFFGEGSRLTVL.

This chain connects TRBV5-6 to TRBJ2-3; 7 bases agree with TRBD1. The junction had 7 bases not matched to a gene; V was cut back by 0 bases and J by 6 bases. Germline V CDR1 and CDR2: SGHDT, YYEEEE. This CDR3 contains 15 residues. CDR3 region: CASSLVAGGYDTQYF. CDR3 bases: TGTGCCAGCAGCTTGGTGGCAGGGGGATACGATACGCAGTATTTT.

This chain joins TRBV7-2 and TRBJ1-6; D unclear. Germline lookup yields CDR1 SGHTA and CDR2 FQGNSA. The V and J ends lost 3 bases and 12 bases respectively, with 15 bases between them. This CDR3 is 14 amino acids long. Written as DNA, the CDR3 is TGTGCCAGCAGCTTGGCACATCTCGTAGGACCCCTCCACTTT. Protein product: CASSLAHLVGPLHF.

The chain is built from TRBV20-1 and TRBJ1-5; TRBD1 matches at 9 bases. Per germline, CDR1 DFQATT and CDR2 SNEGSKA (reference sequence). The V and J ends lost 3 bases and 3 bases, in that order; junction bases with no gene match: 9. This CDR3 is built from 16 residues. The CDR3 sequence: CSASRAGTGFNQPQHF. The CDR3 DNA reads as TGCAGTGCTAGTCGGGCTGGGACAGGGTTCAATCAGCCCCAGCATTTT.

The genes are TRBV6-5 and TRBJ2-7; possibly TRBD1 for D (7 bases). Germline V CDR1 and CDR2: MNHEY, SVGAGI. With 6 bases removed from V and 5 bases from J, the gap between germline ends came to 20 bases. The CDR3 is made up of 15 amino acids. The CDR3 reads CASSRSTQGGDEQYV. For the CDR3, the DNA is TGTGCCAGCAGCCGCTCGACCCAGGGGGGAGACGAGCAGTACGTC.

With regard to this clone: The identical CDR3 is also encoded by other nucleotide sequences in the sample. The chain recombines TRBV5-6 with TRBJ1-5; D is undetermined. Germline values: CDR1 SGHDT, CDR2 YYEEEE. The CDR3 is 13 amino acids. Trimming took off 0 bases at V and 4 bases at J, with 5 bases between the two ends. DNA for the CDR3: TGTGCCAGCAGCTTGGGGCTTAATCAGCCCCAGCATTTT. As protein: CASSLGLNQPQHF.

This rearrangement joins TRBV6-5 to TRBJ1-2; a possible D gene is TRBD1 (5 bases). This CDR3 has 13 amino acids. V gave up 0 bases and J gave up 7 bases, with 9 bases separating them. Germline V gene lookup returns CDR1 MNHEY and CDR2 SVGAGI. Here the CDR3 reads CASSYSGDFGYTF. The CDR3 bases are TGTGCCAGCAGTTACTCAGGGGATTTTGGCTACACCTTC.

This chain links TRBV9 with TRBJ2-1; a possible D gene is TRBD2 (8 bases). The CDR3 totals 14 residues. V gave up 4 bases and J gave up 10 bases, with 18 bases separating them. Germline V gene sequence: CDR1 SGDLS, CDR2 YYNGEE. CDR3 bases: TGTGCCAGCAGCTTTAGCGGGACAGAGGGGGAGCAGTTCTTC. Protein product: CASSFSGTEGEQFF.